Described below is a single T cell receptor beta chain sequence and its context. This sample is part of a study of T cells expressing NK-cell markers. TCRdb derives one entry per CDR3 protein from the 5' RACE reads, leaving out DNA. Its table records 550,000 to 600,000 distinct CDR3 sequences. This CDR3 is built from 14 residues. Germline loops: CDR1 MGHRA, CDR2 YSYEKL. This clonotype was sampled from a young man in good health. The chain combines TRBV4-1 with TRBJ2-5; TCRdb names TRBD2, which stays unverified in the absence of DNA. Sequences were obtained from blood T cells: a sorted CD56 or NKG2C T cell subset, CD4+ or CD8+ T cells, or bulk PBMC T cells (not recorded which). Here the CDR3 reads CASSQGRARETQYF.